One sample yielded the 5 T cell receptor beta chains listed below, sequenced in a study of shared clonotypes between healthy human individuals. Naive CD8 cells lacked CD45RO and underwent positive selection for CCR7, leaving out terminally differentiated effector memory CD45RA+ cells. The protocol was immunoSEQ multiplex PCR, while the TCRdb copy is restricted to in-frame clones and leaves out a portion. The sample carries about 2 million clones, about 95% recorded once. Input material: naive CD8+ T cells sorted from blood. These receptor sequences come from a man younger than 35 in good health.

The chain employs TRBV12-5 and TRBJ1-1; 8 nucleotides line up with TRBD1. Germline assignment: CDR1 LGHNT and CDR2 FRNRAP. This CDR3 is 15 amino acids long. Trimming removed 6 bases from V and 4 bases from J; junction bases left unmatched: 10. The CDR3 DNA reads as TGTGCTAGTGGCCCTGGACAGGGAGAGTTCACTGAAGCTTTCTTT. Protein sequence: CASGPGQGEFTEAFF.

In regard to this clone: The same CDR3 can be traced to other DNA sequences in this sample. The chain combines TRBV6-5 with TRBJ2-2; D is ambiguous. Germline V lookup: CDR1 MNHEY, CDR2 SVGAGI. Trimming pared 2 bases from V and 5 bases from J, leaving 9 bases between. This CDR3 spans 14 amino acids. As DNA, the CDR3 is TGTGCCAGCAGTTACGGGCTAGGAACCGGGGAGCTGTTTTTT. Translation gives CASSYGLGTGELFF.

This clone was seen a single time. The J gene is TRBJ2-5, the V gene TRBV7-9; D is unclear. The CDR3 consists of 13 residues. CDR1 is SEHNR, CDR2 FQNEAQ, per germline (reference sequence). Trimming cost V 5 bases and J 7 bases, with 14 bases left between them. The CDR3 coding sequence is TGTGCCAGCAGCCCGACCTTAGAGCTGACCCAGTACTTC. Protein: CASSPTLELTQYF.

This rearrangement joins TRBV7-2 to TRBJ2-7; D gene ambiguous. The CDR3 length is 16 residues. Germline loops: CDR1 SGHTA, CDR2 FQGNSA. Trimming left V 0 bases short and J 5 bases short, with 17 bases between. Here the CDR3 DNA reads TGTGCCAGCAGCTTAGCTCTTGCGGCCAGAATACACGAGCAGTACTTC. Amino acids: CASSLALAARIHEQYF.

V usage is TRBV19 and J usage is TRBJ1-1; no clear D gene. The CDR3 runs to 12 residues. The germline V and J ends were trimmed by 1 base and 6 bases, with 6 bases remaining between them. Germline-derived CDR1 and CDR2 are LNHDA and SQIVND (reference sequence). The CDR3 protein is CASSIGFAEAFF. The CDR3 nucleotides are TGTGCCAGTAGTATAGGCTTCGCTGAAGCTTTCTTT.